This TCR beta chain was sequenced for a study of T cells in tuberculosis. In the study overall: Samples predate treatment or fall within its first 7 days.

Method: immunoSEQ multiplex PCR; TCRdb's copy keeps in-frame clones and lacks some. This table has about 40,000 clones, around 94% appearing once. Of note for this clone: The target antigen is unknown.

Per the germline V gene, CDR1 is MNHEY and CDR2 is SVGAGI. There are 14 residues in the CDR3. With 9 bases removed from V and 2 bases from J, the gap between germline ends came to 14 bases. Time point reported: new active TB diagnosis, blood taken before or within 7 days of starting treatment. Unsorted cryopreserved PBMC were sequenced, averaging roughly 94,000 T cells per clinical donor. Study results and caveats: Smaller alpha distances in active tuberculosis partly reflected shorter CDR3-alpha lengths. GMM-specific TCRs were nearer to active tuberculosis alpha repertoires, suggesting expansion.

This clonotype was sampled from an adult with tuberculosis. Source: PBMCs, taken at tuberculosis diagnosis. V and J are TRBV6-5 and TRBJ1-3; D is ambiguous. The CDR3 region is CASRSAGTGNTIYF. As DNA, the CDR3 is TGTGCCAGTCGTTCTGCGGGGACTGGAAACACCATATATTTT.